A selection of T cell receptor beta chains follows, all from one sample in a study of blood T cells in healthy people across ages. TCRdb reprocessed the 5' RACE reads via MiXCR and lists one record per CDR3 protein. The repertoire holds about a million distinct CDR3 sequences, roughly half seen once, with 20% to 25% in the top ten. Material: blood. All receptors derive from a woman in her fifties or sixties in good health. Each CDR3 is given with its conserved first and last residue. Fields, in order: clone size, D gene, CDR3 length, J gene, V gene, CDR3 protein, CDR3 DNA. The D gene is left open where the match is weak. Not every row has a clone size; where given, it reads once, few, many or a size class.

- | TRBD1 | 17 | TRBJ2-3 | TRBV28 | CASSFSAPGTVLGTQYF | TGTGCCAGCAGTTTTTCGGCCCCCGGGACAGTCCTAGGCACGCAGTATTTT
- | - | 13 | TRBJ2-3 | TRBV29-1 | CSAHSPGTDTQYF | TGCAGCGCCCATAGCCCGGGCACAGATACGCAGTATTTT
- | - | 16 | TRBJ1-4 | TRBV29-1 | CSVGSRGRVTNEKLFF | TGCAGCGTTGGAAGCAGGGGTCGGGTTACTAATGAAAAACTGTTTTTT
- | TRBD2 | 15 | TRBJ2-5 | TRBV9 | CASSVGGLENNEQYF | TGTGCCAGCAGCGTAGGGGGACTAGAGAACAATGAGCAGTACTTC
few | - | 15 | TRBJ2-7 | TRBV6-2/TRBV6-3 | CASSYAGGGMGEQYF | TGTGCCAGCAGTTACGCCGGTGGTGGGATGGGCGAGCAGTACTTC
- | - | 11 | TRBJ1-2 | TRBV7-2 | CASSRGHGYTF | TGTGCCAGCAGCCGGGGACACGGCTACACCTTC
- | TRBD2 | 17 | TRBJ2-3 | TRBV7-2 | CASQLAGGPRVTDTQYF | TGTGCCAGCCAACTAGCGGGAGGGCCGAGGGTCACAGATACGCAGTATTTT
few | - | 12 | TRBJ2-3 | TRBV7-2 | CASSPSGSTQYF | TGTGCCAGCAGCCCCTCAGGATCAACGCAGTATTTT
few | TRBD2 | 17 | TRBJ2-1 | TRBV5-1 | CASSGTTSGRAFDEQFF | TGCGCCAGCAGCGGAACAACTAGCGGGAGGGCCTTCGATGAGCAGTTCTTC
- | TRBD1 | 20 | TRBJ2-6 | TRBV12-3/TRBV12-4 | CASSSAAGTGGRLGANVLTF | TGTGCCAGCAGTTCAGCGGCCGGCACAGGGGGCAGACTCGGGGCCAACGTCCTGACTTTC
- | TRBD2 | 16 | TRBJ2-5 | TRBV3-1 | CAGSQGLAGAGETQYF | TGTGCCGGCAGCCAAGGACTAGCGGGAGCGGGAGAGACCCAGTACTTC
few | TRBD2 | 15 | TRBJ2-1 | TRBV7-7 | CASSPGGGLNNEQFF | TGTGCCAGCAGCCCCGGGGGAGGGCTTAACAATGAGCAGTTCTTC
many | - | 13 | TRBJ2-7 | TRBV29-1 | CSVGAGLAYEQYF | TGCAGCGTTGGGGCAGGGTTAGCCTACGAGCAGTACTTC
few | - | 14 | TRBJ2-3 | TRBV7-2 | CASSSGSSGDTQYF | TGTGCCAGCAGCTCTGGATCATCCGGAGATACGCAGTATTTT
once | - | 15 | TRBJ2-5 | TRBV6-1 | CASSEARPREETQYF | TGTGCCAGCAGTGAAGCGAGACCCAGAGAAGAGACCCAGTACTTC
few | - | 16 | TRBJ2-3 | TRBV4-1 | CASSQAQGILTDTQYF | TGCGCCAGCAGCCAAGCCCAGGGGATTTTGACAGATACGCAGTATTTT
- | TRBD2 | 16 | TRBJ2-1 | TRBV6-1 | CASSLSGRTSYNEQFF | TGTGCCAGCAGTCTTAGCGGGAGAACCTCCTACAATGAGCAGTTCTTC
- | TRBD2 | 15 | TRBJ2-1 | TRBV3-1 | CASSQDRAGVGEQFF | TGTGCCAGCAGCCAAGATCGAGCGGGAGTAGGTGAGCAGTTCTTC
- | - | 17 | TRBJ1-2 | TRBV28 | CASSLSGTAGGIYGYTF | TGTGCCAGCAGTTTATCCGGGACGGCAGGCGGTATTTATGGCTACACCTTC
- | - | 15 | TRBJ1-5 | TRBV6-5 | CASSSRRLSNQPQHF | TGTGCCAGCAGTTCCCGACGGCTCTCCAATCAGCCCCAGCATTTT
- | - | 15 | TRBJ2-3 | TRBV7-2 | CASSPLRVGTDTQYF | TGTGCCAGCAGCCCCCTTCGGGTGGGCACAGATACGCAGTATTTT
once | TRBD2 | 17 | TRBJ2-1 | TRBV13 | CASSLALSSGMGNEQFF | TGTGCCAGCAGCTTAGCTCTCTCTAGCGGGATGGGCAATGAGCAGTTCTTC
- | TRBD1 | 16 | TRBJ2-1 | TRBV7-3 | CASSTNRGHEYNEQFF | TGTGCCAGCAGCACGAACAGGGGGCATGAGTACAATGAGCAGTTCTTC
- | - | 12 | TRBJ2-5 | TRBV24-1 | CATSDFGETQYF | TGTGCCACCAGTGATTTTGGGGAGACCCAGTACTTC
- | TRBD1 | 14 | TRBJ2-7 | TRBV7-9 | CASSLAGTVYEQYF | TGTGCCAGCAGCTTAGCGGGGACAGTCTACGAGCAGTACTTC
few | TRBD2 | 16 | TRBJ2-3 | TRBV9 | CASSVHAGVGLDTQYF | TGTGCCAGCAGCGTCCATGCGGGAGTAGGCTTAGATACGCAGTATTTT
- | TRBD2 | 18 | TRBJ2-1 | TRBV4-2 | CASSPGSGRGTSYNEQFF | TGTGCCAGCAGCCCGGGAAGCGGGAGGGGTACCTCCTACAATGAGCAGTTCTTC
- | - | 13 | TRBJ2-7 | TRBV27 | CASQGTASYEQYF | TGTGCCAGCCAAGGGACCGCCTCCTACGAGCAGTACTTC
- | - | 14 | TRBJ2-7 | TRBV30 | CAWTRKGDSYEQYF | TGTGCCTGGACTCGAAAGGGGGATTCCTACGAGCAGTACTTT
- | - | 15 | TRBJ1-5 | TRBV12-3/TRBV12-4 | CASSLIGEDLRPQHF | TGTGCCAGCAGTTTAATTGGGGAGGATTTAAGGCCCCAGCATTTT
- | - | 14 | TRBJ2-3 | TRBV20-1 | CSARGPLSTDTRYF | TGCAGTGCTAGGGGACCCCTGAGCACAGATACGCGGTATTTT
few | TRBD2 | 15 | TRBJ2-3 | TRBV10-2 | CASSEGGSGIDTQYF | TGCGCCAGCAGTGAGGGCGGGAGCGGGATAGATACGCAGTATTTT
- | - | 13 | TRBJ2-3 | TRBV11-3 | CASSGRASDTQYF | TGTGCCAGCAGCGGACGGGCTTCAGATACGCAGTATTTT
- | TRBD2 | 17 | TRBJ2-5 | TRBV15 | CATSRGGLAGARETQYF | TGTGCCACCAGCAGAGGGGGACTAGCGGGAGCACGAGAGACCCAGTACTTC
- | - | 14 | TRBJ2-7 | TRBV12-3/TRBV12-4 | CASSPGLVPSEQYF | TGTGCCAGCAGTCCGGGACTGGTCCCCTCCGAGCAGTACTTC
few | - | 12 | TRBJ1-2 | TRBV20-1 | CSAKRGHGGYTF | TGCAGTGCTAAACGGGGGCATGGTGGCTACACCTTC
once | - | 16 | TRBJ2-7 | TRBV20-1 | CSADYPDRRGTYEQYF | TGCAGTGCCGATTATCCGGACAGGCGGGGGACATACGAGCAGTACTTC
few | - | 14 | TRBJ2-5 | TRBV7-2 | CASSYGGHWETQYF | TGTGCCAGCAGCTACGGGGGACATTGGGAGACCCAGTACTTC
- | TRBD2 | 16 | TRBJ2-7 | TRBV4-1 | CASSQDQTSSNYEQYF | TGCGCCAGCAGCCAAGATCAGACTAGCTCGAACTACGAGCAGTACTTC
- | - | 14 | TRBJ1-4 | TRBV28 | CASSFVNRGRGLFF | TGTGCCAGCAGTTTTGTAAATCGGGGCAGGGGTCTGTTTTTT
- | - | 13 | TRBJ2-3 | TRBV12-5 | CASGFSLTDTQYF | TGTGCTAGTGGTTTCTCTCTGACAGATACGCAGTATTTT
few | TRBD2 | 15 | TRBJ2-5 | TRBV4-1 | CASSHQTSGIVTQYF | TGCGCCAGCAGCCACCAGACTAGCGGGATTGTGACCCAGTACTTC
few | TRBD1 | 14 | TRBJ1-4 | TRBV6-1 | CASRGGQTNEKLFF | TGTGCCTCCCGGGGGGGACAGACTAATGAAAAACTGTTTTTT
- | - | 16 | TRBJ2-5 | TRBV7-2 | CASSSERIQGAETQYF | TGTGCCAGCAGCTCTGAGAGGATACAGGGTGCGGAGACCCAGTACTTC
- | - | 17 | TRBJ1-6 | TRBV20-1 | CSARDRGSTWWGSPLHF | TGCAGTGCTAGAGATCGAGGGTCAACATGGTGGGGTTCACCCCTCCACTTT
few | TRBD2 | 15 | TRBJ2-7 | TRBV20-1 | CSAIGVGAGVWEQYF | TGCAGTGCTATTGGTGTCGGGGCGGGAGTGTGGGAGCAGTACTTC
- | - | 15 | TRBJ1-6 | TRBV4-1 | CASSRGIQYNSPLHF | TGCGCCAGCAGCCGAGGGATACAATATAATTCACCCCTCCACTTT
- | - | 15 | TRBJ1-5 | TRBV28 | CASSVRDGLNQPQHF | TGTGCCAGCAGCGTCCGGGACGGCCTCAATCAGCCCCAGCATTTT
- | - | 14 | TRBJ1-2 | TRBV7-2 | CASSSTDSVGGYTF | TGTGCCAGCAGCTCGACTGACAGCGTAGGTGGCTACACCTTC
- | - | 15 | TRBJ2-5 | TRBV15 | CATSRDLGSGETQYF | TGTGCCACCAGCAGAGATTTGGGGTCCGGTGAGACCCAGTACTTC